This T cell receptor (beta chain) was documented in a study of CD8+ T cells in alopecia areata listed by TCRdb under 2018. For the wider study: The treated patients, all with moderate-to-severe alopecia areata, were enrolled in an open-label pilot trial of oral tofacitinib given at 5 to 10 mg twice daily. Patients on tofacitinib were biopsied at baseline and after 4 and 24 weeks of treatment, and several of the patients also had a later scalp biopsy. On the human side, TCRbeta sequencing was run on scalp tissue and on sorted CD4+ and CD8+ peripheral blood T cells from healthy controls and from alopecia areata patients with either patchy or totalis/universalis disease. Tofacitinib was given for 6 to 18 months, followed by 6 months of follow-up off drug to assess delayed response and recurrence. Clonality in the scalp was compared among normal scalp (n=4), patchy alopecia areata scalp (n=8), and alopecia totalis/universalis scalp (n=8). TCRbeta CDR3 regions were amplified by immunoSEQ multiplex PCR using 35 Vbeta forward and 13 Jbeta reverse primers. To study T cell clonal expansion in alopecia areata, the researchers applied high-throughput TCRbeta sequencing to both the C3H/HeJ mouse model and human patients. The RNA source kit depended on sample type: the PAXgene miRNA kit for fixed scalp, the miRNeasy kit for PBMCs, and the RNeasy kit for mouse skin. For the treated patients, the SALT score, which quantifies what percentage of scalp surface area is affected, served as the measure of disease severity.

Sample time point, as interpreted from the label and publication: more than 3 weeks on oral tofacitinib. What this sample's treatment or condition label stands for: oral pan-JAK inhibitor, 5-10 mg twice daily. Lesional scalp punch biopsies and peripheral blood were collected from alopecia areata patients. After PBMCs were isolated by density centrifugation and stained for CD3, CD4 and CD8, a FACSAria was used to sort CD4+ and CD8+ T cells. CDR1 and CDR2 (SNHLY, FYNNEI) derive from the germline V gene. Trimming removed 3 bases from V and 5 bases from J, leaving 17 bases between the germline ends. The CDR3 numbers 16 residues from cysteine through phenylalanine. Only the CDR3 part of the read is kept: 48 bases, read in frame from the first base. Libraries were constructed by the immunoSEQ multiplex PCR assay. RNA was extracted from all samples and reverse transcribed into cDNA, which served as template for TCR sequencing. First-strand cDNA was synthesized using SuperScript III with a 2:1 mix of oligo-dT and random hexamers. Amplification bias was assessed with a synthetic immune receptor repertoire, and residual bias was removed computationally. In the paper's pipeline: Raw reads were preprocessed to remove errors, and CDR3 was defined according to IMGT conventions as the region from the conserved cysteine to phenylalanine. Clonality was computed by normalizing Shannon entropy by log2 of the number of productive unique TCRs and subtracting the result from 1. Whether scalp clones were CD4 or CD8 was inferred by matching scalp TCRbeta sequences against CD4 and CD8 repertoires sorted from blood. This is the immuneACCESS table as TCRdb keeps it, with only in-frame sequences that have V and J called. A part of the clones is gone; compared with another copy, unresolved V genes explain less than half, and the rest is unexplained. That table furnishes V, J and clone size, whereas the DNA furnished D and trimming. This sample lists roughly 180,000 clones; 50% to 60% were detected once. Jointly, the top ten make up approximately 3.4% of the sample.

On this clone: Its antigen target is currently unknown. Within one base of it there is no much larger clone, and no base qualities were kept.

Overall study outcomes, separate from this receptor: Unlike mouse skin, which is dominated by gammadelta T cells, normal human skin has resident alphabeta T cells that are also sequenced, and this complicates analysis of the scalp TCR repertoire. With tofacitinib, both scalp clonality and the number of expanded CD8+ clones among the top 100 scalp clones went down significantly. Shared TCR sequences between patients were less evident than in mice, which may be partly attributable to HLA diversity in the patient population. During tofacitinib treatment, many expanded lesional clones remained in scalp and blood, and this persistence may partly explain relapse after treatment is stopped. Compared with normal scalp, lesional scalp, particularly in alopecia totalis/universalis, had higher clonality and more expanded CD8+ clones, which suggests antigenic drive. Because the treated cohort was small and had just a single nonresponder, larger studies are needed to establish links between baseline CD8+ expansion and response.

This sequence was found in a human donor with alopecia areata. Specimen: CD4+ T cells sorted from blood, collected at week 4, from a patient treated with tofacitinib. Recombination joined TRBV2 with TRBJ1-5; there is no confident call for the D gene. The CDR3 corresponds to CASSDRLGAGYQPQHF. The DNA sequence reads TGTGCCAGCAGTGACCGGTTAGGCGCGGGATATCAGCCCCAGCATTTT.